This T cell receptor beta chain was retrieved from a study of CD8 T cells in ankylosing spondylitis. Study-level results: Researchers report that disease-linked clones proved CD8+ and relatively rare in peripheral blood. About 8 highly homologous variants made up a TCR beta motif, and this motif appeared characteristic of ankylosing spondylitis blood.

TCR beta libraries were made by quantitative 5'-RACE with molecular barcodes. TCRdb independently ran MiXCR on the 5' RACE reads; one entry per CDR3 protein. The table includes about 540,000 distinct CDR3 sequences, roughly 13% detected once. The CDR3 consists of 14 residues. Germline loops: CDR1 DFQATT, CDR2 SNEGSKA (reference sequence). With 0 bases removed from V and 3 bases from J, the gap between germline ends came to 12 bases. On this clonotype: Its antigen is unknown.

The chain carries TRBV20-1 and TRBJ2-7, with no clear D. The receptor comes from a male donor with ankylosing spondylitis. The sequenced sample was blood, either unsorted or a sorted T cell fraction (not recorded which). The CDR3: CSAREAVRIYEQYF. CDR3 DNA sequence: TGCAGTGCTAGAGAGGCAGTCCGGATCTACGAGCAGTACTTC.